Only a few counts were recorded for the clone carrying this T cell receptor (beta chain). The data originate from a study of blood T cell repertoires in COVID-19. Study at large: Samples came from the United States, Italy and Spain, spanning acute and convalescent COVID-19.

CDR1 and CDR2 (germline): SGDLS, YYNGEE. The V and J ends lost 0 bases and 2 bases respectively, with 8 bases between them. The CDR3 length is 14 residues. In the source study's methods: From reference gene primer amplification, estimates of nucleated cell counts were derived. Data came from immunoSEQ multiplex PCR; TCRdb stores just in-frame clones and leaves some out. That table furnishes V, J and clone size, whereas the DNA furnished D and trimming. The sample lists about 260,000 clones, around 90% occurring once. Seattle cases were enrolled at active infection and followed longitudinally. This TCR was sampled from an older woman with COVID-19, enrolled during active disease. Sequenced sample: peripheral blood. The J gene is TRBJ1-1, the V gene TRBV9, with no clear D. CDR3 protein: CASSVAQINTEAFF. CDR3 in DNA: TGTGCCAGCAGCGTAGCCCAGATTAACACTGAAGCTTTCTTT.